This TCR beta chain was recorded in a study of T cells in localized non-small cell lung cancer. Notes on the study in general: A median around 55 of the top 100 tumor clones appeared in adjacent lung.

The CDR3 is 16 amino acids. Concerning this clone itself: Its cognate antigen is unknown.

TCRdb keeps only in-frame clones here, not all; method: immunoSEQ multiplex PCR. The sample shows 20,000 to 30,000 clones, over 70% of them seen only once. Material: peripheral blood, obtained before any cancer treatment. The V call is TRBV1, the J call TRBJ1-2. TRBV1 is assigned pseudogene status. This TCR derives from a man aged 35 to 69 with stage III squamous cell lung carcinoma. The CDR3 loop reads CTSRITSLRKTYGYTF. CDR3 bases: TGCACCAGCAGAATTACAAGTTTGCGAAAGACCTATGGCTACACCTTC.